This T cell receptor (beta chain) was observed in a study of blood T cell repertoires in COVID-19. About the research overall: Researchers got acute and convalescent COVID-19 samples from the United States, Italy and Spain. T cells, B-cell-depleted T cells, or PBMCs provided the cDNA or gDNA that served as material.

As originally analysed: It was from reference gene primer amplification that nucleated cell counts were estimated. Libraries were prepared by immunoSEQ multiplex PCR; TCRdb keeps only in-frame clonotypes and omits some of them. From that table come the V and J calls and clone size; the DNA was used to work out D and trimming. This table holds about 190,000 clones, roughly 80% found once. Sequenced material: peripheral blood. This sequence originates from a man aged 50-60 years who had recovered from COVID-19.

The CDR3 DNA sequence: TGTGCCAGCAGCTTAGCCGGCGGGAGAAGCTCCTACGAGCAGTACTTC. Encoded protein: CASSLAGGRSSYEQYF. J is TRBJ2-7 and V is TRBV7-2, with 7 bases aligning to TRBD2. Germline trimming cut 0 bases from V and 0 bases from J; bases unmatched to any gene: 5. Germline V lookup: CDR1 SGHTA, CDR2 FQGNSA. This CDR3 is built from 16 residues. Variable domain in full (rest from reference TRBV7-2 and TRBJ2-7): GAGVSQSPSNKVTEKGKDVELRCDPISGHTALYWYRQSLGQGLEFLIYFQGNSAPDKSGLPSDRFSAERTGGSVSTLTIQRTQQEDSAVYLCASSLAGGRSSYEQYFGPGTRLTVT.